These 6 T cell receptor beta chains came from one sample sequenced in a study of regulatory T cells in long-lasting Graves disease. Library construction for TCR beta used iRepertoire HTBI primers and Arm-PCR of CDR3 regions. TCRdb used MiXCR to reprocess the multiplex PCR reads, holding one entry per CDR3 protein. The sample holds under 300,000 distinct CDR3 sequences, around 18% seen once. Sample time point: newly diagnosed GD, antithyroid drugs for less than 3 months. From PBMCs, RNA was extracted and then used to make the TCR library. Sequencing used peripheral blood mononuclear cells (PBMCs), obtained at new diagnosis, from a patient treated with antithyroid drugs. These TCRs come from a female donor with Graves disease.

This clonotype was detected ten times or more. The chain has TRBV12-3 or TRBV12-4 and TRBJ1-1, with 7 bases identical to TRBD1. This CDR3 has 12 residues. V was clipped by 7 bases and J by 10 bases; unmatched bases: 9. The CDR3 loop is CASNRRRQGAFF. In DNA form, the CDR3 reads TGTGCCAGCAACCGGCGGCGACAGGGAGCTTTCTTT.

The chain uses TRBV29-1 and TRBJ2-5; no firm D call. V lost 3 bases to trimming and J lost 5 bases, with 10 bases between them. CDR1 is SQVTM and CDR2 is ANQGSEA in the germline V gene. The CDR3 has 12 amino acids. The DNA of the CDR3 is TGCAGCGTTGAGTACGGTCAGGAGACCCAGTACTTC. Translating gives CSVEYGQETQYF.

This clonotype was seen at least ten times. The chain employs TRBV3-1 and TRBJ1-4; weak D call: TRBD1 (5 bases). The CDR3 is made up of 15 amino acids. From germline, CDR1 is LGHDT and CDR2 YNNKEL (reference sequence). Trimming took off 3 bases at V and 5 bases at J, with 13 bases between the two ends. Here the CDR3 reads CASSQRGDSNEKLFF. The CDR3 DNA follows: TGTGCCAGCAGCCAGCGGGGTGACAGCAATGAAAAACTGTTTTTT. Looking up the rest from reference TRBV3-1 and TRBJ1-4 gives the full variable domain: DTAVSQTPKYLVTQMGNDKSIKCEQNLGHDTMYWYKQDSKKFLKIMFSYNNKELIINETVPNRFSPKSPDKAHLNLHINSLELGDSAVYFCASSQRGDSNEKLFFGSGTQLSVL.

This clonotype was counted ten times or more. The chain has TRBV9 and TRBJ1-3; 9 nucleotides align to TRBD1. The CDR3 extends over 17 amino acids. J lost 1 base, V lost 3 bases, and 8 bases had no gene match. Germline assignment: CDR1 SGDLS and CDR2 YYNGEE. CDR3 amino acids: CASSAATGGFSGNTIYF. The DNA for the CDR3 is TGTGCCAGCAGCGCCGCGACAGGGGGGTTTTCTGGAAACACCATATATTTT.

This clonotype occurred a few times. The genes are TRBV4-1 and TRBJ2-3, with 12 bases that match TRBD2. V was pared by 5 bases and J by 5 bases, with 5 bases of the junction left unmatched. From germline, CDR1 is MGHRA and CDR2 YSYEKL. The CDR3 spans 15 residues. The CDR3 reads CASSWGGLAGDTQYF. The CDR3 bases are TGCGCCAGCAGCTGGGGGGGACTAGCGGGAGATACGCAGTATTTT.

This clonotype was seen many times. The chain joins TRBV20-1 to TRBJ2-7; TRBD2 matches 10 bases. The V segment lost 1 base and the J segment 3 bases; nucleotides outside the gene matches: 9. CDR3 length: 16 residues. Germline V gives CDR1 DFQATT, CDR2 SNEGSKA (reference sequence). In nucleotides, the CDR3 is TGCAGTGCTAGAGGTCCCCTAGCGGGAGTAATCTACGAGCAGTACTTC. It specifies CSARGPLAGVIYEQYF.